Listed below are T cell receptor beta chains from one sample, sequenced in a study of blood T cell repertoires in COVID-19. Profiling relied on immunoSEQ multiplex PCR, and the TCRdb table lists in-frame clones only, not all of them. In the table there are roughly 260,000 clones, roughly 84% of which are singletons. Input material: peripheral blood. These receptors all come from a woman in her thirties or forties who had recovered from COVID-19. Both conserved end residues are part of each CDR3. A D gene is named only where the DNA matches it firmly. Clone sizes are given selectively: once, few, many, or a class where the clone is expanded.

NA | 15 | TRBJ1-6 | TRBD1 | TRBV2 | TGTGCCAGCAGTGAAACGCGACAGGGGAGCACACCCCTCCACTTT | CASSETRQGSTPLHF
once | 16 | TRBJ2-3 | TRBD1 | TRBV3-1/TRBV3-2 | TGTGCCAGCAGCCCTAACCTAGGGGGCCGGGAAGATACGCAGTATTTT | CASSPNLGGREDTQYF
NA | 16 | TRBJ2-5 | TRBD2 | TRBV12-5 | TGTGCTAGTGGTTTCGCGGCTAGCGGGAGGGGGGAGACCCAGTACTTC | CASGFAASGRGETQYF
NA | 15 | TRBJ1-4 | NA | TRBV11-2 | TGTGCCAGCAGCTTAGAACGAGGATCTAATGAAAAACTGTTTTTT | CASSLERGSNEKLFF
NA | 15 | TRBJ2-2 | NA | TRBV5-8 | TGTGCCAGCAGCTTGGTAGCGGTAAACACCGGGGAGCTGTTTTTT | CASSLVAVNTGELFF
NA | 14 | TRBJ2-5 | TRBD2 | TRBV6-5 | TGTGCCAGCTGTATCGCGGGGGGAAAAGAGACCCAGTACTTC | CASCIAGGKETQYF
NA | 12 | TRBJ1-5 | NA | TRBV6-5 | TGTGCCAGCGGTACGAGGAACCAGCCCCAGCATTTT | CASGTRNQPQHF
NA | 16 | TRBJ2-4 | NA | TRBV3-1/TRBV3-2 | TGTGCCAGCAGCCAAGGGACAACGGCAGCCAAAAACATTCAGTACTTC | CASSQGTTAAKNIQYF
NA | 14 | TRBJ2-7 | TRBD1 | TRBV6-5 | TGTGCCAGCAGTTACCGAGGACAGGGCAAGCAGCAGTACTTC | CASSYRGQGKQQYF
once | 15 | TRBJ2-7 | NA | TRBV6-1 | TGTGCCAGCAGTGAAGTGTTTCTTTCGGCCTACGAGCAGTACTTC | CASSEVFLSAYEQYF
NA | 13 | TRBJ2-3 | NA | TRBV7-3 | TGTGCCAGCAGCGCGGATGCGGGTGAAACGCAGTATTTT | CASSADAGETQYF
once | 16 | TRBJ2-2 | TRBD2 | TRBV11-2 | TGTGCCAGCAGCGCCATTAGCGGGAGGGCCATCGGGGAGCTGTTTTTT | CASSAISGRAIGELFF
NA | 18 | TRBJ2-4 | TRBD2 | TRBV2 | TGTGCCAGCAGTGAAAGGGTGGGCCTAGCGGGACAGAAAAACATTCAGTACTTC | CASSERVGLAGQKNIQYF
many | 15 | TRBJ2-2 | TRBD2 | TRBV4-1 | TGCGCCAGCAGCCAAGATAAACTAGCGTCCGGGGAGCTGTTTTTT | CASSQDKLASGELFF
few | 15 | TRBJ2-2 | NA | TRBV4-1 | TGCGCCAGCAGCCAAAAGGGACTCTCCACCGGGGAGCTGTTTTTT | CASSQKGLSTGELFF
NA | 12 | TRBJ2-3 | NA | TRBV19 | TGTGCCAGTAGCCCGTCCACAGATACGCAGTATTTT | CASSPSTDTQYF
once | 15 | TRBJ2-3 | TRBD1 | TRBV20-1 | TGCAGTGCTAGTATCTACAGGGGGCCCGGAGATACGCAGTATTTT | CSASIYRGPGDTQYF
NA | 15 | TRBJ2-3 | NA | TRBV11-2 | TGTGCCAGCACCTTCCGGGGGAGCTCCACAGATACGCAGTATTTT | CASTFRGSSTDTQYF
NA | 13 | TRBJ1-1 | NA | TRBV12-3/TRBV12-4 | TGTGCCAGCAGTTTTTTAGGGGACACTGAAGCTTTCTTT | CASSFLGDTEAFF
NA | 17 | TRBJ2-5 | NA | TRBV5-8 | TGTGCCAGCAGCCCATTCCATGGACGGAAAGGAGGAGAGACCCAGTACTTC | CASSPFHGRKGGETQYF
NA | 14 | TRBJ2-3 | NA | TRBV18 | TGTGCCAGCTCACCGAGGACAGGCACAGATACGCAGTATTTT | CASSPRTGTDTQYF
NA | 16 | TRBJ2-3 | TRBD2 | TRBV19 | TGTGCCAGTAGTCCCCCGACTAGCGGGTTCACAGATACGCAGTATTTT | CASSPPTSGFTDTQYF
NA | 16 | TRBJ2-5 | TRBD1 | TRBV30 | TGTGCCTGGAGCGGACAGGGGGCTAGATTAGGAGAGACCCAGTACTTC | CAWSGQGARLGETQYF
NA | 10 | TRBJ2-7 | NA | TRBV27 | TGTGCCAGCGGCTTTTACGAGCAGTACTTC | CASGFYEQYF
NA | 17 | TRBJ2-3 | TRBD2 | TRBV5-8 | TGTGCCAGCAGCTGGGGCGACCGGGACTATTCTGGAGATACGCAGTATTTT | CASSWGDRDYSGDTQYF
NA | 14 | TRBJ1-1 | TRBD1 | TRBV27 | TGTGCCAGCAGGCAAGACAGGGTGGCCACTGAAGCTTTCTTT | CASRQDRVATEAFF
NA | 16 | TRBJ1-6 | TRBD1 | TRBV2 | TGTGCCAGCAATAGCCCCGGGACAGGGCGCAATTCACCCCTCCACTTT | CASNSPGTGRNSPLHF
NA | 13 | TRBJ2-7 | NA | TRBV27 | TGTGCCAGCAGTTATCGACTCTCCTACGAGCAGTACTTC | CASSYRLSYEQYF
NA | 16 | TRBJ1-2 | NA | TRBV3-1/TRBV3-2 | TGTGCCAGCAGCCAAGTAGGCGGTACCCTAAAAAAGGGCTACACCTTC | CASSQVGGTLKKGYTF
NA | 17 | TRBJ2-4 | NA | TRBV19 | TGTGCCAGTAGTATAGTCGGACAGTTTGGGGCCAAAAACATTCAGTACTTC | CASSIVGQFGAKNIQYF
NA | 15 | TRBJ2-1 | TRBD2 | TRBV18 | TGTGCCAGCTCACCTCGGACTAGCGGAGACAATGAGCAGTTCTTC | CASSPRTSGDNEQFF
few | 15 | TRBJ2-7 | NA | TRBV3-1/TRBV3-2 | TGTGCCAGCAGCCAAGACTTCGCGGGCGGATACGAGCAGTACTTC | CASSQDFAGGYEQYF
few | 13 | TRBJ1-2 | NA | TRBV13 | TGTGCCAGCAGCTTGGGGGGTCACTATGGCTACACCTTC | CASSLGGHYGYTF
NA | 13 | TRBJ2-7 | NA | TRBV27 | TGTGCCAGCAGTCCGAGGGGGGGCGGCGAGCAGTACTTC | CASSPRGGGEQYF
NA | 21 | TRBJ1-3 | TRBD1 | TRBV5-1 | TGCGCCAGCAGCTCTAATTATGGCCAGGGGGTTGACCTGTTCTCTCTCAACACCATATATTTT | CASSSNYGQGVDLFSLNTIYF
NA | 15 | TRBJ1-6 | NA | TRBV7-6 | TGTGCCAGCAGCTTAGAAGGCAGGGAAGGTTCACCCCCCCACTTT | CASSLEGREGSPPHF
NA | 14 | TRBJ2-5 | TRBD2 | TRBV27 | TGTGCCAGCAGTAATAGCGGGGCTCAAGAGACCCAGTACTTC | CASSNSGAQETQYF
NA | 16 | TRBJ1-4 | TRBD1 | TRBV6-6 | TGTGCCAGCAGTCTCCAGGACAGGGTGACTAATGAAAAACTGTTTTTT | CASSLQDRVTNEKLFF
NA | 18 | TRBJ2-3 | TRBD2 | TRBV6-2/TRBV6-3 | TGTGCCAGCAGTTACTTAGCGGGGGAGCCAACTAGCACAGATACGCAGTATTTT | CASSYLAGEPTSTDTQYF
NA | 15 | TRBJ2-5 | NA | TRBV6-6 | TGTGCCAGCAGTTACTCAGTTCGGGAAGGGGAGACCCAGTACTTC | CASSYSVREGETQYF
NA | 15 | TRBJ1-5 | NA | TRBV4-1 | TGCGCCAGCAGCCACCGCCTACAGGGTGATCAGCCCCAGCATTTT | CASSHRLQGDQPQHF
NA | 14 | TRBJ2-1 | NA | TRBV27 | TGTGCCAGCAGTCCTCTGGCCGTGATCAATGAGCAGTTCTTC | CASSPLAVINEQFF
NA | 12 | TRBJ2-1 | NA | TRBV23-1 | TGCGCCAGCAGTCAATCGACTAATGAGCAGTTCTTC | CASSQSTNEQFF
NA | 15 | TRBJ2-1 | TRBD1 | TRBV7-3 | TGTGCCAGCAGCTTTAGGGGACAGGCGAACAATGAGCAGTTCTTC | CASSFRGQANNEQFF
once | 19 | TRBJ2-7 | NA | TRBV7-9 | TGTGCCAGCAGCCCCACCGATCAAAGCTGGACAGCGAGCTCCTACGAGCAGTACTTC | CASSPTDQSWTASSYEQYF
NA | 18 | TRBJ2-2 | TRBD1 | TRBV7-3 | TGTGCCAGCAGCTTAGTGGGACCGGGACAGGAGAACACCGGGGAGCTGTTTTTT | CASSLVGPGQENTGELFF